These 13 T cell receptor beta chains were sequenced from one sample in a study of shared clonotypes between healthy human individuals. TCRdb's copy holds only in-frame clones and misses some; the assay was immunoSEQ multiplex PCR. The sample has some 2.3 million clones, roughly 93% seen once. Sequencing was done on a sample of naive CD4+ T cells from PBMCs. The subset here: CD45RA+ positively selected. The receptors were gathered from a man aged 18-30 years in good health. Some clones in this sample may be carry-over from other donors' samples.

This chain joins TRBV15 and TRBJ2-7; D possibly uses TRBD1 or TRBD2 (5 bases each). Germline CDR1 reads LNHNV; CDR2 reads YYDKDF (reference sequence). Trimming cost V 0 bases and J 2 bases, with 17 bases left between them. The CDR3 contains 17 residues. CDR3 in amino acids: CATSREWGTSPTYEQYF. The CDR3, as DNA: TGTGCCACCAGCAGAGAATGGGGGACGTCGCCCACCTACGAGCAGTACTTC.

The chain recombines TRBV9 with TRBJ2-1, with TRBD2 matching over 8 bases. This CDR3 region has 16 residues. Germline values: CDR1 SGDLS, CDR2 YYNGEE. The J segment lost 5 bases and the V segment lost 3 bases, leaving 10 bases of the junction unmatched. This CDR3 reads CASSGRGVAGNNEQFF. The CDR3 region has the DNA TGTGCCAGCAGCGGGAGGGGAGTAGCGGGAAACAATGAGCAGTTCTTC.

The chain employs TRBV11-2 and TRBJ1-2, with 8 bases that match TRBD1. This CDR3 comprises 17 residues. With V trimmed by 2 bases and J by 2 bases, 10 bases remained unmatched. CDR1 SGHAT and CDR2 FQNNGV come from the germline V gene. As DNA, the CDR3 is TGTGCCAGCAGCTTATCCAACCCCGGACAGGGCAACTATGGCTACACCTTC. Translation: CASSLSNPGQGNYGYTF. Filled out from reference TRBV11-2 and TRBJ1-2, the complete variable domain reads EAGVAQSPRYKIIEKRQSVAFWCNPISGHATLYWYQQILGQGPKLLIQFQNNGVVDDSQLPKDRFSAERLKGVDSTLKIQPAKLEDSAVYLCASSLSNPGQGNYGYTFGSGTRLTVV.

The chain employs TRBV9 and TRBJ2-5; TRBD2 aligns across 8 bases. The CDR3 extends over 16 amino acids. Looked up from germline, CDR1 is SGDLS and CDR2 is YYNGEE. After removal of 4 bases from V and 3 bases from J, the junction contained 11 bases not matched to a gene. The CDR3 region has the DNA TGTGCCAGCAGCTTATCCAATAGCGGGATGAAAGAGACCCAGTACTTC. Its translation is CASSLSNSGMKETQYF.

The rearrangement links TRBV28 to TRBJ2-3, with 9 nucleotides matching TRBD1. The CDR3 runs 14 residues. Germline loops: CDR1 MDHEN, CDR2 SYDVKM. J gave up 6 bases and V 6 bases, and 7 bases lay outside the gene matches. The chain's CDR3 is CASSLGQGGDTQYF. CDR3 DNA: TGTGCCAGCAGCCTGGGACAGGGCGGGGATACGCAGTATTTT.

The J gene is TRBJ2-4, the V gene TRBV28, with no clear D. V was cut by 4 bases and J by 0 bases, with 16 bases left in between. This CDR3 region has 17 residues. The germline V gene has CDR1 MDHEN and CDR2 SYDVKM. CDR3 amino acids: CASSSWTQPRAKNIQYF. CDR3 sequence (DNA): TGTGCCAGCAGTTCCTGGACGCAACCGAGAGCCAAAAACATTCAGTACTTC.

The V and J genes are TRBV7-2 and TRBJ1-2, with 7 nucleotides matching TRBD1. The CDR3 runs 15 residues. V was clipped by 5 bases and J by 8 bases; unmatched bases: 14. The V gene's germline CDR1 is SGHTA and CDR2 FQGNSA. The CDR3 DNA is TGTGCCAGCAGCCTAGTAGACAGGGTTCTGGGAGGCTACACCTTC. Protein product: CASSLVDRVLGGYTF.

The chain joins TRBV28 to TRBJ2-7; 8 nucleotides line up with TRBD1. V dropped 6 bases and J dropped 2; count of bases not matched to a gene: 3. This CDR3 has 13 amino acids. The germline CDR1 and CDR2 sequences are MDHEN and SYDVKM. The CDR3 bases are TGTGCCAGCAGGTTGACAGGGGCCTACGAGCAGTACTTC. This translates into CASRLTGAYEQYF.

This clone was seen just once. This chain links TRBV5-1 with TRBJ1-2; tentative D call: TRBD1 (6 bases). Germline V gives CDR1 SGHRS, CDR2 YFSETQ. The CDR3 totals 15 residues. V lost 0 bases to trimming and J lost 11 bases, with 20 bases between them. DNA for the CDR3: TGCGCCAGCAGCTTGGAAGGGAGGGGGTCCCTTCATTACACCTTC. Translating gives CASSLEGRGSLHYTF.

This chain joins TRBV18 and TRBJ2-7; the D gene is possibly TRBD1 (5 bases). The CDR3 contains 14 residues. Germline values: CDR1 KGHSH, CDR2 LQKENI. V was cut by 1 base and J by 5 bases, with 12 bases left in between. CDR3 residues: CASSPRYQGNEQYF. CDR3 DNA sequence: TGTGCCAGCTCACCACGATATCAGGGAAACGAGCAGTACTTC. Full variable domain (remainder filled in from reference TRBV18 and TRBJ2-7): NAGVMQNPRHLVRRRGQEARLRCSPMKGHSHVYWYRQLPEEGLKFMVYLQKENIIDESGMPKERFSAEFPKEGPSILRIQQVVRGDSAAYFCASSPRYQGNEQYFGPGTRLTVT.

This chain joins TRBV5-1 and TRBJ2-1; 9 positions match TRBD2. The CDR3 is 15 residues long. The V segment lost 5 bases and the J segment 2 bases; nucleotides outside the gene matches: 5. CDR1 and CDR2 (germline): SGHRS, YFSETQ. CDR3: CASSIAGVTYNEQFF. The CDR3 DNA reads as TGCGCCAGCAGTATAGCGGGAGTAACCTACAATGAGCAGTTCTTC.

This chain's CDR3 is CASRPPGASTDTQYF. DNA for the CDR3: TGTGCCAGCCGCCCTCCGGGGGCTAGCACAGATACGCAGTATTTT. The rearrangement uses TRBV10-3 and TRBJ2-3; possibly TRBD1 or TRBD2 for D (6 bases each). Trimming took 10 bases from V and 0 from J, leaving 17 bases between them. The CDR3 is 15 amino acids. In germline, CDR1 is ENHRY, CDR2 SYGVKD.

The rearrangement links TRBV29-1 to TRBJ2-7; possible D gene TRBD1, 6 bases. The CDR3 is 11 residues long. The germline CDR1 and CDR2 sequences are SQVTM and ANQGSEA. V was shortened by 8 bases and J by 5 bases, with 13 bases between the two germline ends. The CDR3 nucleotides are TGCAGCATCCGACAGGTCCACGAGCAGTACTTC. It specifies CSIRQVHEQYF.